This TCR beta chain was identified during a study of graft-versus-host responses after intestinal transplantation. Overall study context: Anti-thymocyte globulin induction preceded two to four years of tacrolimus and steroid maintenance in all recipients.

A note on this clone: Its specificity is unknown.

The repertoire was sequenced with immunoSEQ multiplex PCR; TCRdb's copy has only in-frame clones and lacks some. The sample has about 50,000 clones, about 93% seen once. Study results and limitations: Recipient marrow showed GvH clones, some seen first in ileum or blood.

J lost 9 bases, V lost 7 bases, and 13 bases had no gene match. Looked up from germline, CDR1 is SNHLY and CDR2 is FYNNEI. The CDR3 is 15 residues long. The sequence was obtained from a human donor who was the organ donor for an intestinal transplant. Sequencing was performed on unstimulated CD4+ T cells sorted from spleen or lymph node cells, taken before transplant. The chain employs TRBV2 and TRBJ1-5; 9 bases map to TRBD1. Here the CDR3 DNA reads TGTGCCAGCAACCGGGACAGGGATACGGTCACGCCCCAGCATTTT. Protein sequence: CASNRDRDTVTPQHF.